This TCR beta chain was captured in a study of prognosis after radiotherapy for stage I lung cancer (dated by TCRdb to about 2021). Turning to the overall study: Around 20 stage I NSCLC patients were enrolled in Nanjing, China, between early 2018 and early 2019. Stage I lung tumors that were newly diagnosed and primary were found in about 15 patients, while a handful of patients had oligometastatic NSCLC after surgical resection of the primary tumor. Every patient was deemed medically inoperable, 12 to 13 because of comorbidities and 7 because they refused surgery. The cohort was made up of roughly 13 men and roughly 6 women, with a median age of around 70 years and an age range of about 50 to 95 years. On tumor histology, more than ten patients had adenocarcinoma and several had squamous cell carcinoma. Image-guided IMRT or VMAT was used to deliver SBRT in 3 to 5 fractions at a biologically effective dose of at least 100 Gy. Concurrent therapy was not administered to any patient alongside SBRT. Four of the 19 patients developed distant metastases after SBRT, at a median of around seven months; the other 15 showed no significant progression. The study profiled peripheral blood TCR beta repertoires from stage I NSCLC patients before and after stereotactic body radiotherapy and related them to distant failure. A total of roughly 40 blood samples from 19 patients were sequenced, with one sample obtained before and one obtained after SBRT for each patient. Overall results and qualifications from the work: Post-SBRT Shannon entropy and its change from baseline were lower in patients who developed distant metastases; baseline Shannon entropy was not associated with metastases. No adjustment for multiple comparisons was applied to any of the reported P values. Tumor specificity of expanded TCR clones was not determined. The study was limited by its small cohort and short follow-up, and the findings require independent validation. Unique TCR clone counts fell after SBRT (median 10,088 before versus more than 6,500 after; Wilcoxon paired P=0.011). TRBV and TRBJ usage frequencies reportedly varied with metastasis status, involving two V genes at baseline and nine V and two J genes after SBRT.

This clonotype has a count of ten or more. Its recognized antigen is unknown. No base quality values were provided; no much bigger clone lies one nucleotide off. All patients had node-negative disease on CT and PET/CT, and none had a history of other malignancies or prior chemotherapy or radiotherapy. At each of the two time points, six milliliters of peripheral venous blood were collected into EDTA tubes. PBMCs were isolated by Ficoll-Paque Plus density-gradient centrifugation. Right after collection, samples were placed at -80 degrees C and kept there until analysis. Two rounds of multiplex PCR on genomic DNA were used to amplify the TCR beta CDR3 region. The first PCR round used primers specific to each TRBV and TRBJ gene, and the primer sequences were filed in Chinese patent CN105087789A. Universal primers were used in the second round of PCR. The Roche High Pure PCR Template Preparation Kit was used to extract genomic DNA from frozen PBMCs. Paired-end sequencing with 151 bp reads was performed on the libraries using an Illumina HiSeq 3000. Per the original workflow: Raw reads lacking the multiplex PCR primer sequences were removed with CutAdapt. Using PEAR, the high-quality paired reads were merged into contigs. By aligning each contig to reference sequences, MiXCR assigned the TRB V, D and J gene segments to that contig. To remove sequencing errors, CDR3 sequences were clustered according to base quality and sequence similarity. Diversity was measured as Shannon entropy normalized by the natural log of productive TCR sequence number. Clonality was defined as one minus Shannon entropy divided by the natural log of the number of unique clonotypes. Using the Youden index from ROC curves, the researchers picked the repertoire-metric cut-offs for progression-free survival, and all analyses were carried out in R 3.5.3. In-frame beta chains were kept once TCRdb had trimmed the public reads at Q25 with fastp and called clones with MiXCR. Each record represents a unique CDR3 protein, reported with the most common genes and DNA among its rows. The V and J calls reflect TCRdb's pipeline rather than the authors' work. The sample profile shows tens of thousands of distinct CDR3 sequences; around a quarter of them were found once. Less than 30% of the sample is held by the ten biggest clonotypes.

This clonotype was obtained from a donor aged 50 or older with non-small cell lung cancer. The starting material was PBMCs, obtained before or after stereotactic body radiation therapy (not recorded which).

The encoded CDR3 is CASSPERTGASSGANVLTF. At the DNA level, the sequence is TGTGCCAGTAGTCCAGAGAGAACAGGGGCCTCGTCTGGGGCCAACGTCCTGACTTTC. This chain joins TRBV19 to TRBJ2-6, with 7 bases aligning to TRBD1. The germline V gene (reference sequence) specifies LNHDA as CDR1 and SQIVND as CDR2. From V the trimming removes 5 bases and from J it removes 1 base, while the gene matches leave 14 bases of the junction unaccounted for. The CDR3 holds 19 amino acids from the cysteine to the phenylalanine. This entry keeps only the CDR3 DNA: 57 bases, framed from base 1.